This TCR beta chain was profiled in a study of PD-1 blockade in classical Hodgkin lymphoma. Time point noted: cycle 4 day 1 (C4D1), after 6 weeks of nivolumab. Following autologous stem cell transplantation, relapse occurred in every patient, and exposure to brentuximab vedotin varied. Investigators isolated CD4+ T cells from thawed PBMCs through magnetic negative selection. Patients' outcomes at their best amounted to complete response, partial response or progressive disease. Findings and caveats of the study: By C4D1, CD4+ diversity increased significantly, especially in complete responders. Complete responders showed a baseline diversity that resembled the diversity of newly diagnosed patients.

Some clones are missing from TCRdb's copy, which holds only in-frame ones; the method was immunoSEQ multiplex PCR. The sample holds tens of thousands of clones, 86% seen once. This clone has only a few counts. Its antigen is unknown. The CDR3 runs 14 residues. Trimming stripped 8 bases from V and 4 bases from J, with 15 bases between. Germline values: CDR1 SGHDN, CDR2 FVKESK. The chain has TRBV14 and TRBJ1-3, with D possibly matching TRBD1 (5 bases). The material sequenced was CD4+ T cells from blood, taken before the fourth cycle of nivolumab. The TCR originated in a human donor with classical Hodgkin lymphoma. CDR3 in DNA: TGTGCCAGCTCCGCGGGACCCGGAGGAAACACCATATATTTT. This sequence encodes CASSAGPGGNTIYF.